A single TCR beta chain is shown here with its context. This record comes from a study of T cell responses to AZD1222 COVID-19 vaccine. Data came from immunoSEQ multiplex PCR; TCRdb stores just in-frame clones and leaves some out. The data show about 55,000 clones, 70% to 90% seen once. V dropped 5 bases and J dropped 1 base, with 6 bases sitting between them. The germline V gene encodes CDR1 LNHDA and CDR2 SQIVND (reference sequence). CDR3 length: 13 amino acids. The rearrangement links TRBV19 to TRBJ1-5; unclear D gene. The TCR comes from an adult in good health. Source: peripheral blood, taken on day 0 of AZD1222 vaccination. CDR3: CASSPLSNQPQHF. CDR3 DNA: TGTGCCAGTAGTCCCCTGAGCAATCAGCCCCAGCATTTT.